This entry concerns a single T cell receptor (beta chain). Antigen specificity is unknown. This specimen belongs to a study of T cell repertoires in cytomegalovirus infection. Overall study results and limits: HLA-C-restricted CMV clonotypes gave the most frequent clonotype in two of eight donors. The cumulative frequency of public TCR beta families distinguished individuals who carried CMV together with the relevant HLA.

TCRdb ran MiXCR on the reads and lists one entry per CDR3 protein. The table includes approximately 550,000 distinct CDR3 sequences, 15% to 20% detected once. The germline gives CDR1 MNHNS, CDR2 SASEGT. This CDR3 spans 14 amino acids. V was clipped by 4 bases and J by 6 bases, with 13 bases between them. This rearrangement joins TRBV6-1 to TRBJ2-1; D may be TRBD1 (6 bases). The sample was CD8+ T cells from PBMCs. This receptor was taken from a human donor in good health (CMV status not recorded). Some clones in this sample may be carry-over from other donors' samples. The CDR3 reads CASSAGTKGNEQFF. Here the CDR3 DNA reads TGTGCCAGCAGTGCCGGGACAAAGGGCAATGAGCAGTTCTTC.